This T cell receptor beta chain was captured in a study of T cell repertoires in cytomegalovirus infection. Study-level information: Matching HLA type, along with CMV infection, was indicated by public TCR beta signatures. Broader study findings: Summed frequency of shared TCR beta families picked out CMV carriers who also had the relevant HLA. It was HLA-C-restricted CMV-specific TCR beta clonotypes that dominated the response ex vivo.

TCRdb re-derived calls from the reads in MiXCR, one entry per CDR3 protein. This table has approximately 140,000 distinct CDR3 sequences, about 6% appearing once. Many counts were recorded for this clonotype. Its target is not known. Relative to the germline gene, one junction end is altered; a read error may explain this. Germline lookup yields CDR1 MDHEN and CDR2 SYDVKM. The CDR3 contains 18 residues. The receptor was isolated from a human donor in good health (CMV status not recorded). Some clones in this sample may be carry-over from other donors' samples. The chain recombines TRBV28 with TRBJ2-3; 11 positions match TRBD2. Source material: PBMCs. CDR3 sequence: CATSPRLAGMLSTDTQYF. CDR3 nucleotides: TGTGCCACCAGTCCTCGACTAGCGGGGATGCTTAGCACAGATACGCAGTATTTT.